These 19 T cell receptor beta chains came from one sample sequenced in a study of cytomegalovirus exposure and HLA in healthy donors (dated by TCRdb to about 2017). The receptor library was made with the immunoSEQ multiplex PCR assay. A mixture of 60 forward primers for TCR Vbeta segments and 13 reverse primers for TCR Jbeta segments was used in the multiplex PCR. TCRdb re-hosts the immuneACCESS table, in-frame sequences only. Its copies lack some clones; in the studies checked, an unresolved V gene accounts for under half of them, and the cause for the rest is not known. Across this sample there are more than 85,000 clones, with roughly three quarters seen only once. The ten largest account for about 5.3% of the sample. Sample: PBMCs. The receptors here all came from a male donor in good health and CMV-seronegative.

This rearrangement joins TRBV7-9 to TRBJ2-5, with 8 bases matching TRBD2. This CDR3 has 16 amino acids. Germline CDR1 and CDR2: SEHNR and FQNEAQ (reference sequence). V was pared by 1 base and J by 3 bases, with 7 bases of the junction left unmatched. CDR3 coding DNA: TGTGCCAGCAGCTTAGGGAGTAGCGGGAACAAAGAGACCCAGTACTTC. Amino acid sequence: CASSLGSSGNKETQYF.

The chain recombines TRBV7-9 with TRBJ2-5, with 7 positions matching TRBD2. J lost 5 bases, V lost 1 base, and 1 base had no gene match. CDR1 and CDR2 from the germline V gene are SEHNR and FQNEAQ (reference sequence). This CDR3 has 13 residues. DNA for the CDR3: TGTGCCAGCAGCTTAGGGACTAGGGAGACCCAGTACTTC. Translating gives CASSLGTRETQYF.

V gene TRBV30 combines with J gene TRBJ2-1; 7 bases align to TRBD2. Germline trimming cut 5 bases from V and 9 bases from J; bases unmatched to any gene: 7. The length of the CDR3 is 12 residues. Germline V lookup: CDR1 GTSNPN, CDR2 SVGIG (reference sequence). The CDR3 DNA reads TGTGCCTGGCAGCGGGACCGTGGTGAGCAGTTCTTC. Protein: CAWQRDRGEQFF.

The V gene is TRBV7-8, the J gene TRBJ2-2; D remains ambiguous. The length of the CDR3 is 14 residues. V was trimmed by 0 bases and J by 3 bases, leaving 5 bases between them. CDR1 SGHVS and CDR2 FQNEAQ come from the germline V gene. The CDR3 protein is CASSLALDTGELFF. CDR3 DNA: TGTGCCAGCAGCTTAGCACTCGACACCGGGGAGCTGTTTTTT.

V gene TRBV6-4 combines with J gene TRBJ2-3; tentative D call: TRBD2 (7 bases). Germline values: CDR1 MRHNA, CDR2 SNTAGT. The CDR3 is made up of 15 amino acids. V shed 0 bases and J shed 3 bases, with 10 bases lying between them. The CDR3 reads CASSDSEGGTDTQYF. In DNA, the CDR3 is TGTGCCAGCAGTGACTCGGAGGGGGGGACAGATACGCAGTATTTT.

This clone came up once. The chain joins TRBV7-9 to TRBJ2-2, with a tentative D call TRBD1 (5 bases). Germline CDR1 SEHNR, CDR2 FQNEAQ (reference sequence). Deletions cut 8 bases from V and 6 bases from J, with 19 bases between. There are 15 residues in the CDR3. DNA for the CDR3: TGTGCCAGCCATCCCCAGGGTGGTTTACCCGGGGAGCTGTTTTTT. It codes for CASHPQGGLPGELFF.

This clone has just a few counts. The gene calls are TRBV4-1 and TRBJ2-2, with a tentative D call TRBD1 (6 bases). Trimming removed 3 bases at V and 0 bases at J, with 8 bases between. Germline V gene lookup returns CDR1 MGHRA and CDR2 YSYEKL. This CDR3 is built from 15 residues. Here the CDR3 DNA reads TGCGCCAGCAGCCACGGGACAACGAACACCGGGGAGCTGTTTTTT. Protein sequence: CASSHGTTNTGELFF.

This chain connects TRBV27 to TRBJ2-3; D is possibly TRBD1 (6 bases). Between the trimmed V and J ends, which lost 3 bases and 0 bases, there was a span of 37 bases. This CDR3 contains 24 residues. Germline CDR1 is MNHEY and CDR2 is SMNVEV (reference sequence). CDR3 in amino acids: CASSFFFVGSRNLRTVFSTDTQYF. CDR3 DNA sequence: TGTGCCAGCAGTTTTTTTTTCGTGGGTTCCAGGAACCTAAGGACAGTTTTTAGCACAGATACGCAGTATTTT.

The CDR3 region is CASSSGLAGSYNEQFF. For the CDR3, the DNA is TGTGCCAGCAGCTCGGGACTAGCGGGTTCTTACAATGAGCAGTTCTTC. V and J are TRBV5-4 and TRBJ2-1; TRBD2 agrees at 12 bases. Germline CDR1 reads SGHNT; CDR2 reads YYREEE (reference sequence). The ends lost 3 bases at V and 4 bases at J; junction bases unmatched: 5. The CDR3 consists of 16 residues.

The rearrangement links TRBV18 to TRBJ1-1; 8 nucleotides agree with TRBD1. With 1 base clipped from V and 4 bases from J, the junction kept 8 bases outside the gene matches. This CDR3 contains 16 residues. Germline CDR1 KGHSH, CDR2 LQKENI. CDR3 loop: CASSPRQGTRGTEAFF. Written as DNA, the CDR3 is TGTGCCAGCTCACCACGACAGGGGACCCGGGGCACTGAAGCTTTCTTT.

This clone has only one observation. The genes are TRBV9 and TRBJ2-7; a weak D match, TRBD1 (5 bases). Trimming shortened V by 0 bases and J by 2 bases, and 6 bases separated the two germline ends. Per germline, CDR1 SGDLS and CDR2 YYNGEE. The CDR3 loop spans 13 amino acids. This CDR3 reads CASSVGQTYEQYF. CDR3 bases: TGTGCCAGCAGCGTAGGACAGACCTACGAGCAGTACTTC.

This clone appeared a single time. For the CDR3, the DNA is TGCGCCAGCAGCTATGGTGCGAGCGGTCAAGAGACCCAGTACTTC. This translates into CASSYGASGQETQYF. The chain has TRBV5-1 and TRBJ2-5; tentative D call: TRBD2 (5 bases). The CDR3 loop spans 15 amino acids. CDR1 and CDR2 from the germline V gene are SGHRS and YFSETQ. V was shortened by 3 bases and J by 2 bases, with 14 bases between the two germline ends.

This chain uses TRBV27 with TRBJ2-3; 11 bases align to TRBD2. CDR1 MNHEY and CDR2 SMNVEV come from the germline V gene (reference sequence). The trim removed 8 bases at V and 5 bases at J, leaving 12 bases unmatched. The CDR3 totals 16 residues. CDR3 DNA: TGTGCCAGCTCCTCTTTACTAGCGGGAGCGGAAGATACGCAGTATTTT. This sequence encodes CASSSLLAGAEDTQYF.

J is TRBJ1-5 and V is TRBV6-1; weak D call: TRBD1 (5 bases). This CDR3 has 16 amino acids. CDR1 is MNHNS and CDR2 is SASEGT in the germline V gene. V shed 2 bases and J shed 6 bases, with 17 bases lying between them. The CDR3 loop reads CASSENPSGLGQPQHF. In nucleotides, the CDR3 is TGTGCCAGCAGTGAAAATCCTTCAGGGTTAGGTCAGCCCCAGCATTTT.

The chain recombines TRBV11-3 with TRBJ2-1; 12 bases fit TRBD2. The CDR3 sequence is 15 residues long. Germline V lookup: CDR1 SGHNT, CDR2 YENEEA. V dropped 4 bases and J dropped 6; count of bases not matched to a gene: 4. This chain's CDR3 is CASSSLAGGVNEQFF. In nucleotides, the CDR3 is TGTGCCAGCAGCTCCCTAGCGGGAGGGGTCAATGAGCAGTTCTTC.

V and J are TRBV11-1 and TRBJ2-7; TRBD1 matches 11 bases. In germline, CDR1 is SGHAT, CDR2 FQDESV (reference sequence). The CDR3 extends over 15 amino acids. Unmatched junction bases numbered 8, after V lost 4 bases and J lost 6 bases. CDR3 in amino acids: CASSSKDRGRREQYF. DNA of the CDR3: TGTGCCAGCAGCTCGAAGGACAGGGGGCGACGCGAGCAGTACTTC. Drawing the rest from reference TRBV11-1 and TRBJ2-7, the complete variable domain is EAEVAQSPRYKITEKSQAVAFWCDPISGHATLYWYRQILGQGPELLVQFQDESVVDDSQLPKDRFSAERLKGVDSTLKIQPAELGDSAMYLCASSSKDRGRREQYFGPGTRLTVT.

This chain links TRBV11-2 with TRBJ2-7, with 12 nucleotides matching TRBD2. Germline CDR1 SGHAT, CDR2 FQNNGV. There are 15 residues in the CDR3. V trimming: 3 bases; J trimming: 5 bases; junction bases outside the gene matches: 5. The CDR3 is CASSFLLAGGDEQYF. DNA for the CDR3: TGTGCCAGCAGCTTCTTACTAGCGGGGGGCGACGAGCAGTACTTC.

This clone has more than one count but fewer than ten. The chain carries TRBV7-9 and TRBJ2-7; 11 nucleotides align to TRBD2. Germline CDR1 is SEHNR and CDR2 is FQNEAQ (reference sequence). J lost 2 bases, V lost 5 bases, and 8 bases had no gene match. CDR3 size: 16 residues. The CDR3 nucleotides are TGTGCCAGCAGCCAAGAGACTAGCGGGGTACCCTACGAGCAGTACTTC. Translation: CASSQETSGVPYEQYF.

CDR3 nucleotides: TGTGCCTGGTTGGGACTAGCGGCTGGGGAAGATACGCAGTATTTT. The encoded protein is CAWLGLAAGEDTQYF. This chain joins TRBV30 and TRBJ2-3, with TRBD2 identical over 11 bases. Germline V gives CDR1 GTSNPN, CDR2 SVGIG (reference sequence). With 5 bases clipped from V and 5 bases from J, the junction kept 9 bases outside the gene matches. The CDR3 contains 15 residues. The variable domain in full, with the rest retrieved from reference TRBV30 and TRBJ2-3, is SQTIHQWPATLVQPVGSPLSLECTVEGTSNPNLYWYRQAAGRGLQLLFYSVGIGQISSEVPQNLSASRPQDRQFILSSKKLLLSDSGFYLCAWLGLAAGEDTQYFGPGTRLTVL.